The 6 T cell receptor beta chains given below trace back to one sample, sequenced in a study of technical replicates of blood from several donors (dated by TCRdb to between 2016 and 2019). The library relied on the immunoSEQ multiplex PCR assay. What TCRdb holds here is the immuneACCESS table cut down to in-frame rearrangements. Part of the clones is not present; checked against another copy, under half of the missing clones reflect an unresolved V gene, and the others are unexplained. Across this sample there are tens of thousands of clones, with 95% to 98% seen only once. The ten largest clones represent 0.19% of the sample. The sequenced sample consisted of T cells isolated from PBMCs. The receptors shown here come from a human donor in good health.

This chain connects TRBV23-1 to TRBJ2-7; 8 bases align to TRBD1. TRBV23-1 is marked as an open reading frame, function uncertain. The CDR3 runs 21 residues. Unmatched junction bases numbered 23, after V lost 4 bases and J lost 0 bases. CDR3 DNA sequence: TGCGCCAGCAGTCGCCCCCGTCCCCGGACAGGGAAGGAAAAATGCTCCTACGAGCAGTACTTC. Its translation is CASSRPRPRTGKEKCSYEQYF.

The V and J genes are TRBV5-6 and TRBJ1-4, with unresolved D. CDR1 is SGHDT, CDR2 YYEEEE, per germline. Trimming cost V 4 bases and J 2 bases, with 12 bases left between them. The CDR3 is 15 residues long. CDR3: CASSPTTATNEKLFF. The CDR3 coding sequence is TGTGCCAGCAGCCCAACGACTGCGACTAATGAAAAACTGTTTTTT.

The gene calls are TRBV4-1 and TRBJ1-5; 8 positions agree with TRBD1. CDR1 and CDR2 from the germline V gene are MGHRA and YSYEKL. The CDR3 sequence is 17 residues long. The V segment lost 1 base and the J segment 4 bases; nucleotides outside the gene matches: 9. CDR3 sequence (DNA): TGCGCCAGCAGCCAAGGGGTCTTCCGGGACAGGAATCAGCCCCAGCATTTT. Translating gives CASSQGVFRDRNQPQHF.

This chain links TRBV28 with TRBJ1-4; D is uncertain. V lost 4 bases and J 7 bases, leaving 16 bases between the germline ends. The CDR3 sequence is 15 residues long. Germline V CDR1 and CDR2: MDHEN, SYDVKM. The CDR3 coding sequence is TGTGCCAGCAGTTCTCCACCAGGCTTCGGTGAAAAACTGTTTTTT. Its translation is CASSSPPGFGEKLFF.

This rearrangement joins TRBV6-6 to TRBJ2-5; TRBD2 aligns across 13 bases. J lost 2 bases, V lost 6 bases, and 6 bases had no gene match. CDR3 length equals 16 residues. The germline gives CDR1 MNHNY, CDR2 SVGAGI (reference sequence). The CDR3 sequence: CASRPTSGREQETQYF. CDR3 DNA: TGTGCCAGCAGACCCACTAGCGGGAGGGAGCAAGAGACCCAGTACTTC.

The J gene is TRBJ1-6, the V gene TRBV9; D is uncertain. This CDR3 has 14 amino acids. V lost 3 bases and J 8 bases, leaving 12 bases between the germline ends. Germline CDR1 is SGDLS and CDR2 is YYNGEE. DNA of the CDR3: TGTGCCAGCAGCGAGTTCTCGGGGTATTCACCCCTCCACTTT. It codes for CASSEFSGYSPLHF.